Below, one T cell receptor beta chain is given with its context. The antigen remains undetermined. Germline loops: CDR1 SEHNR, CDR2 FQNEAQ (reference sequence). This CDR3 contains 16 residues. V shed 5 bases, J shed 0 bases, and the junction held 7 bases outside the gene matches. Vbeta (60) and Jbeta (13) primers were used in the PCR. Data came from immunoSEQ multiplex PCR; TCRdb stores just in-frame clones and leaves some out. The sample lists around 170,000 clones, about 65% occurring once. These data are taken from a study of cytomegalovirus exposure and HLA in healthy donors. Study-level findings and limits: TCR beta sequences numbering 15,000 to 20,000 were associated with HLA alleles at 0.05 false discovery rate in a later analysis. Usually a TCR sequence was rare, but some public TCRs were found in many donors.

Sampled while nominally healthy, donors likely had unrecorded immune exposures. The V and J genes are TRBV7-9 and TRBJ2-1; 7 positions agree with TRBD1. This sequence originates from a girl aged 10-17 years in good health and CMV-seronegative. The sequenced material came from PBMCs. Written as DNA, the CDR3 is TGTGCCAGCAGCGTCAACAGGGGTGGCTCCTACAATGAGCAGTTCTTC. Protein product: CASSVNRGGSYNEQFF.